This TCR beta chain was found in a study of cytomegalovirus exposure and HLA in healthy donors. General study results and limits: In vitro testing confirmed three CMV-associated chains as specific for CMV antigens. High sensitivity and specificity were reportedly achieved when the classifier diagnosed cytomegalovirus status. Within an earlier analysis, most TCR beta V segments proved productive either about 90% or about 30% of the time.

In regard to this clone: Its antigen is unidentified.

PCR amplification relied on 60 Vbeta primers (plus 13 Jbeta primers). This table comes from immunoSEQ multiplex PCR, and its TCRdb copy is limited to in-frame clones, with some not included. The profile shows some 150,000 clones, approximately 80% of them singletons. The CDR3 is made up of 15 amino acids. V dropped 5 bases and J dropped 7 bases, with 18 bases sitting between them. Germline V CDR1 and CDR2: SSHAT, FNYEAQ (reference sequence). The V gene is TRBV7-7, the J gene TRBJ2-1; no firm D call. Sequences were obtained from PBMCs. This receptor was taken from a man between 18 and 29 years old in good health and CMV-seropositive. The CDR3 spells CASSLNEYSLNEQFF. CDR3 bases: TGTGCCAGCAGCCTCAACGAATATAGCCTAAATGAGCAGTTCTTC.